Following are 14 T cell receptor beta chains from one sample sequenced in a study of T cell responses to AZD1222 COVID-19 vaccine. The assay was immunoSEQ multiplex PCR, and TCRdb's table has in-frame clones only and misses some. The sample records about 110,000 clones, about 85% being singletons. The sample was peripheral blood, taken on day 0 of AZD1222 vaccination. These receptors all come from an adult in good health.

This chain joins TRBV5-1 and TRBJ2-3; 7 bases align to TRBD1. The germline gives CDR1 SGHRS, CDR2 YFSETQ. This CDR3 has 16 amino acids. V was clipped by 1 base and J by 4 bases; unmatched bases: 9. The CDR3 DNA follows: TGCGCCAGCAGCTTGTACGGAACAGGGGCAGCAGATACGCAGTATTTT. Its protein product is CASSLYGTGAADTQYF.

The chain uses TRBV4-3 and TRBJ2-1; 12 nucleotides match TRBD2. Germline lookup yields CDR1 LGHNA and CDR2 YSLEER. J lost 6 bases, V lost 1 base, and 1 base had no gene match. This CDR3 comprises 15 residues. CDR3 nucleotide sequence: TGCGCCAGCAGCCAAGGACTAGCGGGGGCCAATGAGCAGTTCTTC. Translation: CASSQGLAGANEQFF.

The chain couples TRBV9 to TRBJ2-5, with 9 bases fitting TRBD2. This CDR3 has 15 residues. CDR1 SGDLS and CDR2 YYNGEE come from the germline V gene. After removal of 0 bases from V and 7 bases from J, the junction contained 7 bases not matched to a gene. The CDR3 DNA reads as TGTGCCAGCAGCGTAGGCGCTAGCGGGGACGCGACCCAGTACTTC. It encodes CASSVGASGDATQYF.

V and J are TRBV11-2 and TRBJ2-3; D remains ambiguous. V was pared by 1 base and J by 2 bases, with 10 bases between. The CDR3 is 15 residues long. Germline loops: CDR1 SGHAT, CDR2 FQNNGV. CDR3 sequence: CASSLGFPPTDTQYF. The CDR3 DNA reads as TGTGCCAGCAGCTTAGGGTTCCCTCCCACAGATACGCAGTATTTT. The variable domain in full, with the rest retrieved from reference TRBV11-2 and TRBJ2-3, is EAGVAQSPRYKIIEKRQSVAFWCNPISGHATLYWYQQILGQGPKLLIQFQNNGVVDDSQLPKDRFSAERLKGVDSTLKIQPAKLEDSAVYLCASSLGFPPTDTQYFGPGTRLTVL.

This chain joins TRBV28 and TRBJ1-3; D not certain. Germline-derived CDR1 and CDR2 are MDHEN and SYDVKM. This CDR3 has 16 residues. The V end lost 1 base, the J end lost 2 bases, and 12 bases lay between the germline ends. CDR3 sequence (DNA): TGTGCCAGCAGTTTATCCTCGGTTTCCCCTGGAAACACCATATATTTT. Translated, it gives CASSLSSVSPGNTIYF. The variable domain in full, with the rest retrieved from reference TRBV28 and TRBJ1-3, is DVKVTQSSRYLVKRTGEKVFLECVQDMDHENMFWYRQDPGLGLRLIYFSYDVKMKEKGDIPEGYSVSREKKERFSLILESASTNQTSMYLCASSLSSVSPGNTIYFGEGSWLTVV.

This clone was found once. J is TRBJ1-2 and V is TRBV7-9; 9 bases fit TRBD1. This CDR3 is built from 16 residues. The germline V gene encodes CDR1 SEHNR and CDR2 FQNEAQ (reference sequence). Germline trimming cut 4 bases from V and 3 bases from J; bases unmatched to any gene: 9. In nucleotides, the CDR3 is TGTGCCAGCAGCTCAACAGGGGGCGTTCCGGACTATGGCTACACCTTC. This gives the protein CASSSTGGVPDYGYTF.

This clone occurred once. An end of the junction differs from the germline gene, which may be a read error. V usage is TRBV29-1 and J usage is TRBJ2-1; D may be TRBD2 (6 bases). The CDR3 is made up of 12 amino acids. Germline assignment: CDR1 SQVTM and CDR2 ANQGSEA. CDR3 residues: CSVEDRGWAVFF. The CDR3 bases are TGCAGCGTAGAAGATCGGGGGTGGGCGGTGTTCTTC.

The CDR3 DNA reads as TGTGCCAGCAGTGTACAGGTTGACTCACCCCTCCACTTT. Its translation is CASSVQVDSPLHF. The chain combines TRBV6-4 with TRBJ1-6, with a tentative D call TRBD1 (5 bases). Trimming took off 4 bases at V and 10 bases at J, with 11 bases between the two ends. The CDR3 has 13 residues. Germline CDR1 and CDR2: MRHNA and SNTAGT.

The CDR3 bases are TGTGCCAGCAGCTTAGAGTCCGGGATTTCCTACGAGCAGTACTTC. Amino acids: CASSLESGISYEQYF. V is TRBV7-8 and J is TRBJ2-7; the D gene is possibly TRBD2 (5 bases). Deletions cut 1 base from V and 1 base from J, with 11 bases between. CDR1 and CDR2 from the germline V gene are SGHVS and FQNEAQ. The CDR3 is 15 amino acids.

Points on this clone: Other DNA variants within this sample encode the same CDR3. This chain connects TRBV3-1 (or the pseudogene TRBV3-2) to TRBJ1-6, with D unclear. The germline V gene encodes CDR1 LGHDT and CDR2 YNNKEL (reference sequence). The CDR3 sequence is 13 residues long. V shed 0 bases and J shed 6 bases, with 3 bases lying between them. CDR3 DNA sequence: TGTGCCAGCAGCCAAGATCTTAATTCACCCCTCCACTTT. The encoded protein is CASSQDLNSPLHF.

V is TRBV2 and J is TRBJ2-1, with D perhaps matching TRBD1 or TRBD2 (5 bases each). Trimming removed 9 bases at V and 0 bases at J, with 18 bases between. Germline CDR1 is SNHLY and CDR2 is FYNNEI. The CDR3 covers 16 residues. CDR3 DNA: TGTGCCAGTAAGGGGAGCCAGGCTTCCTCCTACAATGAGCAGTTCTTC. It is translated as CASKGSQASSYNEQFF.

The V and J genes are TRBV18 and TRBJ1-3; possible D gene TRBD1, 5 bases. In germline, CDR1 is KGHSH, CDR2 LQKENI. The CDR3 totals 17 residues. The V end was cut by 3 bases, the J end by 0 bases, with 15 bases between. The CDR3 reads CASSPGLGQSSGNTIYF. Here the CDR3 DNA reads TGTGCCAGCTCACCGGGCCTGGGGCAGTCCTCTGGAAACACCATATATTTT.

This sequence joins TRBV6-5 and TRBJ1-2; 7 bases align to TRBD1. The CDR3 has 14 residues. The germline V gene has CDR1 MNHEY and CDR2 SVGAGI. J gave up 8 bases and V 3 bases, and 9 bases lay outside the gene matches. DNA of the CDR3: TGTGCCAGCAGTTATGACAGGGCGGGAGGCGGCTACACCTTC. Protein sequence: CASSYDRAGGGYTF.

The rearrangement joins TRBV6-5 to TRBJ1-1; D is unclear. Germline V CDR1 and CDR2: MNHEY, SVGAGI. V lost 0 bases, J lost 0 bases, and 11 bases lay in between. This CDR3 comprises 16 residues. The CDR3 sequence is CASSYSTAALNTEAFF. DNA of the CDR3: TGTGCCAGCAGTTACTCCACAGCGGCTTTGAACACTGAAGCTTTCTTT.